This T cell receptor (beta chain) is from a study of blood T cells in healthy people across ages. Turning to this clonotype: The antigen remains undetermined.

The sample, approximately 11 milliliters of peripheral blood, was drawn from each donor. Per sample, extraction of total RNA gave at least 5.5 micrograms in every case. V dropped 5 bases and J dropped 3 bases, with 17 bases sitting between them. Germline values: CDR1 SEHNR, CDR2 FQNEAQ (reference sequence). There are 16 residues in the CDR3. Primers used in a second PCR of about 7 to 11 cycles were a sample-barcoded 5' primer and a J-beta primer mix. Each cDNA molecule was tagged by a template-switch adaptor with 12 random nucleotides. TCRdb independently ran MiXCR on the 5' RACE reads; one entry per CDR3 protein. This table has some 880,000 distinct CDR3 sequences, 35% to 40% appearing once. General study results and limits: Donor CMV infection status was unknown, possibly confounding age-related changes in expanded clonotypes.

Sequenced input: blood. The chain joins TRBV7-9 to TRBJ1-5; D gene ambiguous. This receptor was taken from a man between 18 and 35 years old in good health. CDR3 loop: CASSGEGVAINQPQHF. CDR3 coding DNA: TGTGCCAGCAGCGGAGAGGGTGTAGCGATCAATCAGCCCCAGCATTTT.